A single sample gave rise to the 25 T cell receptor beta chains below, sequenced in a study. TCRdb reprocessed the 5' RACE reads with MiXCR, giving one entry per CDR3 protein. Counted here are roughly 46,000 distinct CDR3 sequences, more than 25% occurring once; the ten biggest clones make up approximately 2%. The sequencing input was naive CD4+ T cells sorted from blood. Stated subset: naive CD4+ T cells, CD4+CD45RA+CD25-. The receptors here all came from a female donor with breast cancer.

Many counts were recorded for this clonotype. This chain uses TRBV6-5 with TRBJ2-2; D gene ambiguous. Germline V lookup: CDR1 MNHEY, CDR2 SVGAGI. This CDR3 spans 17 amino acids. Trimming left V 0 bases short and J 0 bases short, with 11 bases between. The CDR3 protein is CASSYSPGRTNTGELFF. CDR3 coding DNA: TGTGCCAGCAGTTACTCACCGGGCAGGACGAACACCGGGGAGCTGTTTTTT.

The sample holds a few counts of this clonotype. The rearrangement uses TRBV4-1 and TRBJ1-5; D not resolved. Germline assignment: CDR1 MGHRA and CDR2 YSYEKL. CDR3 length: 15 residues. The V end lost 3 bases, the J end lost 6 bases, and 15 bases lay between the germline ends. The CDR3 nucleotides read TGCGCCAGCAGCCATGACACAGTTGCCGGTCAGCCCCAGCATTTT. It specifies CASSHDTVAGQPQHF.

This clonotype was seen a handful of times. The chain has TRBV5-8 and TRBJ2-4; possibly TRBD1 or TRBD2 for D (5 bases each). Germline loops: CDR1 SGHTS, CDR2 YDEGEE. Trimming pared 1 base from V and 2 bases from J, leaving 7 bases between. This CDR3 comprises 14 residues. The CDR3 coding sequence is TGTGCCAGCAGCTTGCGGGGACCCAAAAACATTCAGTACTTC. Its translation is CASSLRGPKNIQYF.

There are a few counts of this clonotype. V gene TRBV2 combines with J gene TRBJ2-5, with D unresolved. CDR1 and CDR2 (germline): SNHLY, FYNNEI. The CDR3 runs to 13 residues. V was pared by 8 bases and J by 5 bases, with 15 bases between. The DNA for the CDR3 is TGTGCCAGCTCTCGGCGGACCCGGGAGACCCAGTACTTC. Its translation: CASSRRTRETQYF.

The chain joins TRBV7-6 to TRBJ2-1; D is perhaps TRBD1 (6 bases). Trimming left V 2 bases short and J 10 bases short, with 12 bases between. The CDR3 loop spans 13 amino acids. The germline gives CDR1 SGHVS, CDR2 FNYEAQ. DNA of the CDR3: TGTGCCAGCAGCTTAATGGGTGGGGGCGAGCAGTTCTTC. Translation: CASSLMGGGEQFF.

This clonotype rates as medium-sized. J is TRBJ2-3 and V is TRBV29-1; D possibly uses TRBD1 or TRBD2 (5 bases each). Germline V gene lookup returns CDR1 SQVTM and CDR2 ANQGSEA. The CDR3 is 10 amino acids. With 6 bases removed from V and 6 bases from J, the gap between germline ends came to 7 bases. The CDR3 reads CSVGTDTQYF. CDR3 nucleotides: TGCAGCGTGGGGACGGATACGCAGTATTTT.

This clonotype was seen a handful of times. The chain combines TRBV29-1 with TRBJ2-2, with a weak D call TRBD2 (6 bases). The germline CDR1 and CDR2 sequences are SQVTM and ANQGSEA. V dropped 7 bases and J dropped 1 base, with 10 bases sitting between them. The CDR3 length is 13 residues. CDR3 DNA sequence: TGCAGCGGCGGGACTCAGAACACCGGGGAGCTGTTTTTT. Protein product: CSGGTQNTGELFF.

This clonotype was seen a handful of times. The rearrangement links TRBV11-2 to TRBJ2-2; D is possibly TRBD2 (5 bases). The V end lost 1 base, the J end lost 6 bases, and 18 bases lay between the germline ends. This CDR3 comprises 17 residues. Germline-derived CDR1 and CDR2 are SGHAT and FQNNGV. The CDR3 nucleotides read TGTGCCAGCAGCTTAGCGGCAGATCGACTAAGGCCCGGGGAGCTGTTTTTT. Its protein is CASSLAADRLRPGELFF. The full variable domain, with the rest looked up from reference TRBV11-2 and TRBJ2-2, is EAGVAQSPRYKIIEKRQSVAFWCNPISGHATLYWYQQILGQGPKLLIQFQNNGVVDDSQLPKDRFSAERLKGVDSTLKIQPAKLEDSAVYLCASSLAADRLRPGELFFGEGSRLTVL.

The chain employs TRBV9 and TRBJ1-1, with D tentatively TRBD1 (6 bases). CDR1 and CDR2 from the germline V gene are SGDLS and YYNGEE. The V gene lost 3 bases and the J gene lost 4 bases, with 13 bases spanning the gap. The CDR3 is 14 residues long. The CDR3 reads CASSANRVGTEAFF. In DNA, the CDR3 is TGTGCCAGCAGCGCCAACAGGGTAGGCACTGAAGCTTTCTTT. Filled out from reference TRBV9 and TRBJ1-1, the complete variable domain reads DSGVTQTPKHLITATGQRVTLRCSPRSGDLSVYWYQQSLDQGLQFLIQYYNGEERAKGNILERFSAQQFPDLHSELNLSSLELGDSALYFCASSANRVGTEAFFGQGTRLTVV.

In its sample, this clonotype was seen many times. The chain couples TRBV29-1 to TRBJ2-1; 12 positions match TRBD2. Germline-derived CDR1 and CDR2 are SQVTM and ANQGSEA. This CDR3 has 15 residues. V gave up 6 bases and J gave up 4 bases; unmatched junction bases: 7. The CDR3 is CSVTPSGRGYNEQFF. The CDR3 DNA is TGCAGCGTCACCCCTAGCGGGAGGGGTTACAATGAGCAGTTCTTC.

The chain carries TRBV27 and TRBJ2-3; weak D call: TRBD2 (6 bases). Germline CDR1 is MNHEY and CDR2 is SMNVEV (reference sequence). Trimming left V 7 bases short and J 0 bases short, with 11 bases between. The CDR3 contains 14 residues. The CDR3 coding sequence is TGTGCCAGCACCGTTGGGGGGAGCACAGATACGCAGTATTTT. Amino acids: CASTVGGSTDTQYF.

The rearrangement uses TRBV5-1 and TRBJ1-1; no clear D. This CDR3 has 14 amino acids. Germline values: CDR1 SGHRS, CDR2 YFSETQ. V lost 0 bases, J lost 0 bases, and 6 bases lay in between. CDR3 residues: CASSLDTMNTEAFF. DNA for the CDR3: TGCGCCAGCAGCTTGGACACCATGAACACTGAAGCTTTCTTT. Together with reference TRBV5-1 and TRBJ1-1, the CDR3 gives the full variable domain: KAGVTQTPRYLIKTRGQQVTLSCSPISGHRSVSWYQQTPGQGLQFLFEYFSETQRNKGNFPGRFSGRQFSNSRSEMNVSTLELGDSALYLCASSLDTMNTEAFFGQGTRLTVV.

The chain is built from TRBV6-1 and TRBJ1-1, with D possibly TRBD1 on 6 matching bases. The germline V and J ends were trimmed by 4 bases and 0 bases, with 12 bases remaining between them. CDR3 length: 15 residues. The germline V gene encodes CDR1 MNHNS and CDR2 SASEGT. CDR3 loop: CASSGTDRLNTEAFF. The CDR3 coding sequence is TGTGCCAGCAGTGGGACCGACAGGTTGAACACTGAAGCTTTCTTT.

The chain has TRBV7-9 and TRBJ1-6; D is uncertain. The length of the CDR3 is 10 residues. Trimming cost V 5 bases and J 15 bases, with 8 bases left between them. Germline V gives CDR1 SEHNR, CDR2 FQNEAQ (reference sequence). CDR3 protein: CASSTDVLHF. The CDR3 nucleotides are TGTGCCAGCAGCACGGACGTCCTCCACTTT.

The rearrangement uses TRBV5-1 and TRBJ2-7, with D maybe TRBD2 (6 bases). V shed 7 bases and J shed 1 base, with 15 bases lying between them. Germline V gene data show CDR1 as SGHRS and CDR2 as YFSETQ. CDR3 length: 14 residues. The CDR3 loop reads CASSPLRGSYEQYF. CDR3 sequence (DNA): TGCGCCAGCTCCCCCCTGCGGGGATCCTACGAGCAGTACTTC.

This chain joins TRBV5-1 and TRBJ2-1, with TRBD1 identical over 7 bases. Germline CDR1 and CDR2: SGHRS and YFSETQ. J gave up 7 bases and V 4 bases, and 8 bases lay outside the gene matches. The CDR3 contains 14 residues. The chain's CDR3 is CASSPGDSQNEQFF. For the CDR3, the DNA is TGCGCCAGCAGCCCAGGGGACAGCCAGAATGAGCAGTTCTTC.

In this sample, this clonotype is medium-sized (0.01 to 0.1%). The genes are TRBV7-2 and TRBJ2-3, with D uncertain. Germline lookup yields CDR1 SGHTA and CDR2 FQGNSA. Trimming cost V 5 bases and J 4 bases, with 7 bases left between them. There are 12 residues in the CDR3. CDR3 DNA sequence: TGTGCCAGCAGCACCCTACCAGATACGCAGTATTTT. It encodes CASSTLPDTQYF.

Concerning this clonotype: A much larger clonotype is one base distant, so this may be a read error. The rearrangement uses TRBV7-3 and TRBJ2-1, with 9 bases identical to TRBD1. Germline CDR1 is SGHTA and CDR2 is FQGTGA. CDR3 size: 15 residues. The CDR3 spells CASSLDRGTYNEQLF. CDR3 coding DNA: TGTGCCAGCAGCTTAGACAGGGGGACCTACAATGAGCAGTTATTC.

The rearrangement uses TRBV7-2 and TRBJ2-7; 9 bases align to TRBD2. After removal of 1 base from V and 3 bases from J, the junction contained 4 bases not matched to a gene. CDR3 length: 15 amino acids. Per the germline V gene, CDR1 is SGHTA and CDR2 is FQGNSA. The CDR3: CASSLGRGRDYEQYF. The CDR3 DNA sequence: TGTGCCAGCAGCTTAGGGCGCGGGAGGGACTACGAGCAGTACTTC.

There are a few counts of this clonotype. V usage is TRBV20-1 and J usage is TRBJ1-6; 9 nucleotides agree with TRBD1. V shed 0 bases and J 15 bases; nucleotides not matched to a gene: 12. The germline CDR1 and CDR2 sequences are DFQATT and SNEGSKA (reference sequence). The CDR3 contains 15 residues. For the CDR3, the DNA is TGCAGTGCTAGAGATAGTCAGGACAGGGGACCTCTCCTCCACTTT. This codes for CSARDSQDRGPLLHF.

With regard to this clonotype: A much larger clone differs by one base, so this may be a read error. The genes are TRBV20-1 and TRBJ2-1, with a tentative D call TRBD2 (5 bases). From germline, CDR1 is DFQATT and CDR2 SNEGSKA (reference sequence). The length of the CDR3 is 10 residues. Between the trimmed V and J ends, which lost 8 bases and 7 bases, there was a span of 9 bases. Here the CDR3 DNA reads TGCAGTACCACTAGTAATGAGCAGTTCTTC. This translates into CSTTSNEQFF.

The chain recombines TRBV28 with TRBJ2-5, with 9 positions matching TRBD1. This CDR3 spans 15 amino acids. V shed 2 bases and J 4 bases; nucleotides not matched to a gene: 5. The germline V gene encodes CDR1 MDHEN and CDR2 SYDVKM. In DNA form, the CDR3 reads TGTGCCAGCAGTTTACGACAGGGGGTTTCAGAGACCCAGTACTTC. Residues: CASSLRQGVSETQYF.

A remark on this clonotype: The junction departs from the called germline gene at one end, perhaps through a read error. This rearrangement joins TRBV7-2 to TRBJ1-2, with 9 bases aligning to TRBD1. This CDR3 spans 15 amino acids. Germline-derived CDR1 and CDR2 are SGHTA and FQGNSA. In DNA form, the CDR3 reads TGTGCCAGCAGCTCCTACAGGGGGCCGGACTATGACTACACCTTC. It codes for CASSSYRGPDYDYTF. The variable domain in full, with the rest retrieved from reference TRBV7-2 and TRBJ1-2, is GAGVSQSPSNKVTEKGKDVELRCDPISGHTALYWYRQSLGQGLEFLIYFQGNSAPDKSGLPSDRFSAERTGGSVSTLTIQRTQQEDSAVYLCASSSYRGPDYDYTFGSGTRLTVV.

This clonotype was found many times. V is TRBV5-6 and J is TRBJ2-3; D not resolved. The germline V gene has CDR1 SGHDT and CDR2 YYEEEE. This CDR3 region has 11 residues. With 0 bases removed from V and 5 bases from J, the gap between germline ends came to 1 base. CDR3 loop: CASSLEDTQYF. The CDR3 DNA sequence: TGTGCCAGCAGCTTGGAAGATACGCAGTATTTT.

The CDR3 loop is CASSFEDTQYF. The DNA for the CDR3 is TGTGCCAGCAGTTTTGAAGATACGCAGTATTTT. This chain connects TRBV6-5 to TRBJ2-3; no definite D call. This CDR3 contains 11 residues. The germline gives CDR1 MNHEY, CDR2 SVGAGI. The germline V and J ends were trimmed by 4 bases and 5 bases, with 4 bases remaining between them.